These 3 T cell receptor beta chains were all obtained from the same sample, sequenced in a study of technical replicates of blood from a few donors. Using immunoSEQ multiplex PCR, the repertoire was profiled, and TCRdb retains in-frame clones only, with some absent. Among some 98,000 clones, 95% were seen once, and the ten largest hold less than 0.25%. Input material: T cells isolated from PBMCs. The origin of the receptors is a human donor in good health.

J is TRBJ1-6 and V is TRBV7-9, with D maybe TRBD1 (5 bases). The length of the CDR3 is 18 residues. The germline V and J ends were trimmed by 0 bases and 1 base, with 13 bases remaining between them. From germline, CDR1 is SEHNR and CDR2 FQNEAQ (reference sequence). The CDR3 bases are TGTGCCAGCAGCTTAGCCCCGACAGTTTCATCCTATAATTCACCCCTCCACTTT. This translates into CASSLAPTVSSYNSPLHF.

In this sample, this clone turned up once. The chain has TRBV7-8 and TRBJ2-3; D is unclear. From germline, CDR1 is SGHVS and CDR2 FQNEAQ. The CDR3 spans 15 residues. V lost 0 bases, J lost 4 bases, and 11 bases lay in between. The CDR3 spells CASSLASIKPDTQYF. CDR3 in DNA: TGTGCCAGCAGCTTAGCTAGCATCAAACCAGATACGCAGTATTTT.

The V and J genes are TRBV7-2 and TRBJ2-4; the match to TRBD2 covers 12 bases. The CDR3 runs to 17 residues. Germline CDR1 and CDR2: SGHTA and FQGNSA. V gave up 1 base and J gave up 8 bases; unmatched junction bases: 9. The chain's CDR3 is CASSLVPASGGAHIQYF. For the CDR3, the DNA is TGTGCCAGCAGCTTAGTCCCGGCTAGCGGGGGGGCGCACATTCAGTACTTC.